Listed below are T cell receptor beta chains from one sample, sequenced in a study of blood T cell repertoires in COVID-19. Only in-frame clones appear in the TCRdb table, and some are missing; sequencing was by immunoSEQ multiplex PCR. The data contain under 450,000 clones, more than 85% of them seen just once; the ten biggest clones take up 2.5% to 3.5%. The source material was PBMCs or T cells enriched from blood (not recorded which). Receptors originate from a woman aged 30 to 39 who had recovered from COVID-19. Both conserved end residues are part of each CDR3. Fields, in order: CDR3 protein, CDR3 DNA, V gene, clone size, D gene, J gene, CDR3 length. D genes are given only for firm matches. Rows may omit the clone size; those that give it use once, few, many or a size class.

CASSFTSALPNEQFF TGTGCCAGCAGTTTTACTAGCGCCCTCCCCAATGAGCAGTTCTTC TRBV27 NA TRBD2 TRBJ2-1 15
CASSPTAINEKLFF TGTGCCAGCAGCCCGACAGCGATTAATGAAAAACTGTTTTTT TRBV7-9 NA NA TRBJ1-4 14
CASSPGSFNQPQHF TGTGCCAGCAGTCCCGGGTCCTTCAATCAGCCCCAGCATTTT TRBV2 once NA TRBJ1-5 14
CASEGSGANVLTF TGTGCCAGCGAGGGCTCTGGGGCCAACGTCCTGACTTTC TRBV12-3/TRBV12-4 NA NA TRBJ2-6 13
CASSVRLAGATDTQYF TGTGCCAGCAGCGTGCGACTAGCGGGAGCCACAGATACGCAGTATTTT TRBV7-9 NA TRBD2 TRBJ2-3 16
CASSPLMSTLAPDTQYF TGCGCCAGCAGCCCGCTAATGAGCACCCTAGCGCCAGATACGCAGTATTTT TRBV4-1 NA NA TRBJ2-3 17
CAISESGGLAAEQYF TGTGCCATCAGTGAGTCCGGCGGACTAGCGGCCGAGCAGTACTTC TRBV10-3 few TRBD2 TRBJ2-7 15
CASSWAPVGNTIYF TGCGCCAGCAGCTGGGCCCCAGTTGGAAACACCATATATTTT TRBV5-1 NA NA TRBJ1-3 14
CASSLAAAGTEAFF TGTGCCAGCAGTTTAGCGGCGGCCGGCACTGAAGCTTTCTTT TRBV28 NA NA TRBJ1-1 14
CASSQGGGTKNIQYF TGTGCCAGCAGCCAAGGCGGGGGGACCAAAAACATTCAGTACTTC TRBV14 NA TRBD2 TRBJ2-4 15
CASSRGGNTGELFF TGTGCCAGCAGCCGGGGGGGGAACACCGGGGAGCTGTTTTTT TRBV28 few TRBD2 TRBJ2-2 14
CASSGGTGGVEGTIYF TGTGCCAGCAGTGGGGGGACAGGAGGAGTGGAAGGCACCATATATTTT TRBV6-1 NA TRBD1 TRBJ1-3 16
CASSKRVQGRTEAFF TGTGCCAGCAGCAAAAGGGTTCAGGGGCGAACTGAAGCTTTCTTT TRBV21-1 NA NA TRBJ1-1 15
CASSEQVTDTQYF TGTGCCAGCAGTGAGCAGGTTACAGATACGCAGTATTTT TRBV2 NA NA TRBJ2-3 13
CARTPFPSGGPSSYNEQFF TGTGCCAGAACCCCTTTTCCTAGCGGGGGCCCTAGCTCCTACAATGAGCAGTTCTTC TRBV5-3 NA TRBD2 TRBJ2-1 19
CASSAGTGFYNEQFF TGTGCCAGCTCCGCCGGGACAGGGTTTTACAATGAGCAGTTCTTC TRBV3-1/TRBV3-2 NA TRBD1 TRBJ2-1 15
CSVSGGHTDTQYF TGCAGCGTTAGCGGGGGACACACAGATACGCAGTATTTT TRBV29-1 NA TRBD2 TRBJ2-3 13
CASSSGYTEAFF TGTGCCAGTAGTTCGGGGTATACTGAAGCTTTCTTT TRBV19 NA NA TRBJ1-1 12
CASSLSAGETQYF TGTGCCAGCAGTTTATCGGCAGGCGAGACCCAGTACTTC TRBV27 NA NA TRBJ2-5 13
CASSLGPLGVAADTDTQYF TGTGCCAGCAGCTTAGGCCCCCTCGGGGTAGCGGCAGACACAGATACGCAGTATTTT TRBV7-9 NA NA TRBJ2-3 19
CASSLERVGREAFF TGCGCCAGCAGCTTGGAAAGGGTCGGGAGAGAAGCTTTCTTT TRBV5-1 NA NA TRBJ1-1 14
CASSLEGQAEAFF TGTGCCAGCAGCTTAGAAGGACAGGCTGAAGCTTTCTTT TRBV11-2 NA TRBD1 TRBJ1-1 13
CASSSPGRGTYGYTF TGTGCCAGCAGTTCCCCCGGCAGGGGGACCTATGGCTACACCTTC TRBV28 NA TRBD1 TRBJ1-2 15
CASSQRTGPLLSYEQYF TGTGCCAGCAGTCAACGGACAGGGCCTTTACTTTCCTACGAGCAGTACTTC TRBV6-6 NA TRBD1 TRBJ2-7 17
CASSPGRYNSPLHF TGTGCCAGCAGCCCCGGGAGGTATAATTCACCCCTCCACTTT TRBV9 NA NA TRBJ1-6 14
CASSLGQGDTDTQYF TGTGCCAGCAGCTTAGGCCAGGGTGACACAGATACGCAGTATTTT TRBV13 NA NA TRBJ2-3 15
CASSLVYRVSGELFF TGTGCCAGCAGCTTAGTATACAGGGTTTCCGGGGAGCTGTTTTTT TRBV7-6 NA NA TRBJ2-2 15
CASRGAYNSPLHF TGTGCCAGCAGGGGCGCGTATAATTCACCCCTCCACTTT TRBV27 NA NA TRBJ1-6 13
CASTGVGYGYTF TGTGCCTCCACAGGGGTGGGCTATGGCTACACCTTC TRBV30 NA TRBD1 TRBJ1-2 12
CASSKRTGGLDEQFF TGCGCCAGCAGCAAACGGACAGGGGGCTTGGATGAGCAGTTCTTC TRBV4-1 NA TRBD1 TRBJ2-1 15
CASSLSTKREAGTDTQYF TGTGCCAGCAGTTTATCAACTAAGCGGGAGGCCGGCACAGATACGCAGTATTTT TRBV27 NA TRBD2 TRBJ2-3 18
CASSPGTSGGAWLGETQYF TGTGCCAGCAGCCCGGGGACTAGCGGGGGGGCCTGGCTAGGAGAGACCCAGTACTTC TRBV3-1/TRBV3-2 NA TRBD2 TRBJ2-5 19
CASSQTGARGQPQHF TGTGCCAGCAGTCAGACAGGGGCGAGGGGTCAGCCCCAGCATTTT TRBV7-8 NA TRBD1 TRBJ1-5 15
CASSLMREAGNTIYF TGTGCCAGCAGCTTAATGAGGGAGGCTGGAAACACCATATATTTT TRBV7-2 NA NA TRBJ1-3 15
CASSGGWTVYEQYF TGTGCCAGCAGTGGCGGTTGGACAGTCTACGAGCAGTACTTC TRBV2 NA NA TRBJ2-7 14
CASSQGQRGNTEAFF TGTGCCAGCAGCCAAGGGCAGAGAGGGAACACTGAAGCTTTCTTT TRBV3-1/TRBV3-2 NA NA TRBJ1-1 15
CASSPFPGNYGYTF TGTGCCAGCAGCCCTTTCCCCGGTAACTATGGCTACACCTTC TRBV3-1/TRBV3-2 NA NA TRBJ1-2 14
CAISESQRLAGGVPETQYF TGTGCCATCAGTGAGTCGCAGCGGCTAGCGGGGGGGGTCCCAGAGACCCAGTACTTC TRBV10-3 NA TRBD2 TRBJ2-5 19
CASRSGQWTNYGYTF TGTGCCAGCAGGTCGGGACAGTGGACTAACTATGGCTACACCTTC TRBV28 NA TRBD1 TRBJ1-2 15
CASSQLLLNEQFF TGCGCCAGCAGCCAACTCCTACTAAATGAGCAGTTCTTC TRBV4-1 NA NA TRBJ2-1 13
CASSLTGGETQYF TGTGCCAGCAGCTTAACAGGGGGAGAGACCCAGTACTTC TRBV7-9 NA TRBD1 TRBJ2-5 13
CASTLDGGIYGYTF TGTGCCAGCACCCTGGACGGAGGGATCTATGGCTACACCTTC TRBV28 once NA TRBJ1-2 14
CASSPQGYGYTF TGTGCCAGCAGCCCCCAGGGCTATGGCTACACCTTC TRBV11-2 NA NA TRBJ1-2 12
CASSQVGVGGSGRYNEQFF TGTGCCAGCAGCCAAGTCGGGGTCGGCGGTTCGGGTCGATACAATGAGCAGTTCTTC TRBV4-2 NA NA TRBJ2-1 19
CATSSGSLGYNEQFF TGTGCCACCAGTAGCGGGAGCCTCGGGTACAATGAGCAGTTCTTC TRBV24-1 NA TRBD2 TRBJ2-1 15
CASSLGGWSGANVLTF TGTGCCAGCAGTTTAGGGGGCTGGTCTGGGGCCAACGTCCTGACTTTC TRBV28 NA NA TRBJ2-6 16
CASSGGTSSEQYF TGTGCCAGCAGCGGGGGGACTAGCTCCGAGCAGTACTTC TRBV5-6 few TRBD2 TRBJ2-7 13
CASSQGVAGGGYEQYF TGTGCCAGCAGCCAAGGTGTAGCGGGAGGAGGCTACGAGCAGTACTTC TRBV3-1/TRBV3-2 NA TRBD2 TRBJ2-7 16
CASSLGSSYNEQFF TGTGCCAGCAGTCTTGGGAGCTCCTACAATGAGCAGTTCTTC TRBV6-5 NA NA TRBJ2-1 14
CASSQGQGYEQYF TGTGCCAGCAGCCAAGGGCAGGGATACGAGCAGTACTTC TRBV3-1/TRBV3-2 NA NA TRBJ2-7 13
CASSIDPWTGMNGWYEKLFF TGTGCCAGTAGTATAGACCCGTGGACAGGGATGAACGGGTGGTATGAAAAACTGTTTTTT TRBV19 NA TRBD1 TRBJ1-4 20
CASGQGRNEQYF TGTGCCAGTGGACAGGGCCGGAACGAGCAGTACTTC TRBV6-5 NA TRBD1 TRBJ2-7 12
CASSQDAGGGYGYTF TGTGCCAGCAGCCAAGACGCGGGGGGCGGCTATGGCTACACCTTC TRBV4-2 NA NA TRBJ1-2 15
CATSDLRTGDARNSPLHF TGTGCCACCAGTGATTTGAGGACAGGCGACGCCCGGAATTCACCCCTCCACTTT TRBV24-1 NA TRBD1 TRBJ1-6 18
CAVRIRSSYNEQFF TGTGCCGTCCGTATCCGGAGCTCCTACAATGAGCAGTTCTTC TRBV6-5 once NA TRBJ2-1 14
CASSYDRGGNIQYF TGTGCCAGCAGCTACGACAGGGGAGGGAACATTCAGTACTTC TRBV11-1 NA NA TRBJ2-4 14
CASSSNRGRPLWELFF TGTGCCAGCAGTTCAAACAGGGGGCGGCCATTGTGGGAGCTGTTTTTT TRBV27 NA TRBD1 TRBJ2-2 16
CASSWGQGLQPQHF TGTGCCAGCAGCTGGGGACAGGGACTACAGCCCCAGCATTTT TRBV5-6 NA TRBD1 TRBJ1-5 14
CASSYRDGPYNSPLHF TGTGCCAGCAGCTACAGGGACGGTCCCTATAATTCACCCCTCCACTTT TRBV7-8 once NA TRBJ1-6 16